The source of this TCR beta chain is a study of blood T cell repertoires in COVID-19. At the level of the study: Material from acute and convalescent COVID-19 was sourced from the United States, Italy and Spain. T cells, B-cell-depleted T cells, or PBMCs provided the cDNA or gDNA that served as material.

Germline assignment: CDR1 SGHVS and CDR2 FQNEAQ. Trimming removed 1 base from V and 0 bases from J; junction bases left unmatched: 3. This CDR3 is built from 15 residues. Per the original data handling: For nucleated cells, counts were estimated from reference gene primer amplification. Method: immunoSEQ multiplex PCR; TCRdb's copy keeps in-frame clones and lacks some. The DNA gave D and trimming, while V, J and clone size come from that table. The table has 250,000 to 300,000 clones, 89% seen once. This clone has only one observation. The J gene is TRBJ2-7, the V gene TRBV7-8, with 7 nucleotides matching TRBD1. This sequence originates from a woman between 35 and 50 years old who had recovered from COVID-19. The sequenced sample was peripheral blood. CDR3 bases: TGTGCCAGCAGCTTAGGGGGGACAGTCTCCTACGAGCAGTACTTC. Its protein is CASSLGGTVSYEQYF.